This TCR beta chain was sequenced in a study of response to subunit inactivated influenza vaccine. Findings and caveats of the study: The authors suggested that few new T cells are recruited per seasonal influenza vaccination.

In TCRdb, the RT-PCR reads were re-called with MiXCR into one record per CDR3 protein. The table has 200,000 to 250,000 distinct CDR3 sequences, 12% seen once. As for this clonotype: The antigen is unknown.

The V end was cut by 3 bases, the J end by 8 bases, with 13 bases between. The germline V gene encodes CDR1 SGHRS and CDR2 YFSETQ. This CDR3 comprises 13 residues. The chain joins TRBV5-1 to TRBJ2-3; D might be TRBD1 or TRBD2, each matching 5 bases. The source of this sequence is a man aged 45 to 65 who received an inactivated influenza vaccine. Source: non-naive T cells sorted from PBMCs, taken 14 days before vaccination. The CDR3 sequence is CASSWGPGATQYF. DNA of the CDR3: TGCGCCAGCAGCTGGGGACCCGGGGCTACGCAGTATTTT.